The 18 T cell receptor beta chains reported below all come from one sample, sequenced in a study of multiple sclerosis patients with progressive multifocal leukoencephalopathy. Time point meaning: time of PML onset. Only in-frame clones appear in the TCRdb table, and some are missing; sequencing was by immunoSEQ multiplex PCR. The profile shows approximately 28,000 clones, roughly 86% of them singletons. Specimen: PBMCs, collected from a patient treated with natalizumab. Receptor source: a woman aged 40 to 49 with progressive multifocal leukoencephalopathy.

V is TRBV2 and J is TRBJ2-2; D might be TRBD1 (5 bases). The germline V gene has CDR1 SNHLY and CDR2 FYNNEI. This CDR3 is 13 amino acids long. Trimming cost V 6 bases and J 8 bases, with 13 bases left between them. The DNA of the CDR3 is TGTGCCAGCAGGAAAGGGGTTGCGGGGGAGCTGTTTTTT. It is translated as CASRKGVAGELFF.

The chain carries TRBV4-1 and TRBJ2-1, with D tentatively TRBD1 or TRBD2 (6 bases each). V lost 1 base, J lost 4 bases, and 14 bases lay in between. The germline V gene encodes CDR1 MGHRA and CDR2 YSYEKL. This CDR3 contains 16 residues. CDR3 amino acids: CASSQVIGGSYNEQFF. Here the CDR3 DNA reads TGCGCCAGCAGCCAAGTCATAGGGGGGTCTTACAATGAGCAGTTCTTC.

V is TRBV7-9 and J is TRBJ1-1; unclear D gene. Germline CDR1 reads SEHNR; CDR2 reads FQNEAQ (reference sequence). Trimming stripped 1 base from V and 0 bases from J, with 9 bases between. The CDR3 runs 15 residues. The CDR3 reads CASSLEGTLNTEAFF. Written as DNA, the CDR3 is TGTGCCAGCAGCTTAGAAGGCACACTGAACACTGAAGCTTTCTTT. The full variable domain, its missing parts supplied by reference TRBV7-9 and TRBJ1-1, is DTGVSQNPRHKITKRGQNVTFRCDPISEHNRLYWYRQTLGQGPEFLTYFQNEAQLEKSRLLSDRFSAERPKGSFSTLEIQRTEQGDSAMYLCASSLEGTLNTEAFFGQGTRLTVV.

V gene TRBV12-1 combines with J gene TRBJ2-3; the D segment call TRBD1 is taken from the table without a DNA check. TRBV12-1 is described as a pseudogene. The CDR3 is made up of 14 amino acids. CDR3 bases: TGTGCCAGCAGCTCACAGGGGGCGCAGGATACGCAGTATTTT. The encoded protein is CASSSQGAQDTQYF.

The rearrangement uses TRBV5-5 and TRBJ1-1; D not resolved. V was shortened by 5 bases and J by 1 base, with 3 bases between the two germline ends. CDR3 length equals 11 residues. The germline V gene encodes CDR1 SGHKS and CDR2 YYEKEE (reference sequence). The CDR3 here is CASRSNTEAFF. The CDR3 nucleotides read TGTGCCAGCAGATCGAACACTGAAGCTTTCTTT.

Worth noting for this clone: This specimen includes other DNA sequences encoding the same CDR3. The chain employs TRBV18 and TRBJ1-1; D may be TRBD1 (5 bases). V lost 2 bases and J lost 5, with 9 bases in between. The CDR3 covers 13 residues. The germline gives CDR1 KGHSH, CDR2 LQKENI. CDR3 DNA sequence: TGTGCCAGCTCACCAAAGGGGAATACTGAAGCTTTCTTT. As protein: CASSPKGNTEAFF.

The V and J genes are TRBV19 and TRBJ1-5; D unresolved. This CDR3 contains 15 residues. The germline V and J ends were trimmed by 5 bases and 9 bases, with 20 bases remaining between them. Looked up from germline, CDR1 is LNHDA and CDR2 is SQIVND (reference sequence). CDR3 residues: CASSPGGGGLRPQHF. The DNA of the CDR3 is TGTGCCAGTAGTCCCGGCGGCGGTGGGTTAAGGCCCCAGCATTTT.

The rearrangement joins TRBV19 to TRBJ1-5; D gene ambiguous. Trimming took off 5 bases at V and 0 bases at J, with 11 bases between the two ends. The length of the CDR3 is 15 residues. Germline CDR1 and CDR2: LNHDA and SQIVND (reference sequence). CDR3 in DNA: TGTGCCAGTAGTGGCATGCAATATAGCAATCAGCCCCAGCATTTT. The encoded protein is CASSGMQYSNQPQHF. The whole variable domain, remainder taken from reference TRBV19 and TRBJ1-5, is DGGITQSPKYLFRKEGQNVTLSCEQNLNHDAMYWYRQDPGQGLRLIYYSQIVNDFQKGDIAEGYSVSREKKESFPLTVTSAQKNPTAFYLCASSGMQYSNQPQHFGDGTRLSIL.

V usage is TRBV27 and J usage is TRBJ2-7, with 9 nucleotides matching TRBD2. The germline V gene encodes CDR1 MNHEY and CDR2 SMNVEV (reference sequence). Trimming at V came to 3 bases and at J to 3 bases, leaving 6 bases not matched to a gene. The CDR3 extends over 15 amino acids. DNA for the CDR3: TGTGCCAGCAGTTTGTCAGCGGGAGGCCTCTACGAGCAGTACTTC. Encoded protein: CASSLSAGGLYEQYF.

The V gene is TRBV9, the J gene TRBJ2-1, with 7 bases fitting TRBD2. CDR1 and CDR2 from the germline V gene are SGDLS and YYNGEE. Trimming took 2 bases from V and 7 from J; bases not matched to a gene: 12. The CDR3 loop spans 16 amino acids. This chain's CDR3 is CASSVGTGGDDNEQFF. The CDR3 DNA reads TGTGCCAGCAGCGTTGGGACGGGAGGAGATGATAATGAGCAGTTCTTC.

There are a few counts of this clone. The chain employs TRBV6-1 and TRBJ1-3; no firm D call. The ends were cut back, 2 bases at V and 0 bases at J, with 8 bases in the middle. This CDR3 has 15 amino acids. CDR1 and CDR2 (germline): MNHNS, SASEGT. The CDR3 loop is CASSESWASGNTIYF. For the CDR3, the DNA is TGTGCCAGCAGTGAAAGTTGGGCCTCTGGAAACACCATATATTTT.

J is TRBJ1-6 and V is TRBV7-8, with 9 bases lining up with TRBD1. The V gene's germline CDR1 is SGHVS and CDR2 FQNEAQ. V shed 5 bases, J shed 10 bases, and the junction held 12 bases outside the gene matches. CDR3 length: 16 residues. Here the CDR3 reads CASSPFVTGGSSPLHF. The CDR3 nucleotides read TGTGCCAGCAGCCCTTTCGTTACAGGGGGCAGCTCACCCCTCCACTTT.

This rearrangement joins TRBV28 to TRBJ2-1; 9 bases are shared with TRBD2. CDR1 is MDHEN, CDR2 SYDVKM, per germline. Trimming at V came to 7 bases and at J to 5 bases, leaving 6 bases not matched to a gene. CDR3 length equals 14 residues. Here the CDR3 reads CASIASGINNEQFF. In nucleotides, the CDR3 is TGTGCCAGCATTGCTAGCGGGATTAACAATGAGCAGTTCTTC.

This clone was counted a single time. The genes are TRBV4-2 and TRBJ1-2, with 7 bases aligning to TRBD1. The CDR3 is 15 residues long. CDR1 and CDR2 from the germline V gene are LGHNA and YNFKEQ. The V segment lost 1 base and the J segment 4 bases; nucleotides outside the gene matches: 6. The CDR3 nucleotides are TGTGCCAGCAGCCAAGGAACAGGGGTCTCCTATGGCTACACCTTC. It is translated as CASSQGTGVSYGYTF.

The J gene is TRBJ1-2, the V gene TRBV7-9; D is uncertain. Germline-derived CDR1 and CDR2 are SEHNR and FQNEAQ (reference sequence). The CDR3 has 14 amino acids. V was shortened by 5 bases and J by 7 bases, with 17 bases between the two germline ends. CDR3 sequence: CASSPTDVPRGYTF. CDR3 in DNA: TGTGCCAGCAGCCCAACCGACGTACCCCGTGGCTACACCTTC.

The rearrangement joins TRBV19 to TRBJ2-2; TRBD1 might be the D (5 bases). There are 14 residues in the CDR3. Germline V lookup: CDR1 LNHDA, CDR2 SQIVND (reference sequence). Trimming removed 6 bases from V and 2 bases from J, with 10 bases in between. CDR3 nucleotides: TGTGCCAGTAGGGTCACAGGAAACACCGGGGAGCTGTTTTTT. Protein sequence: CASRVTGNTGELFF.

The V and J genes are TRBV30 and TRBJ2-3; 9 bases are a match to TRBD1. The CDR3 runs 13 residues. The V and J ends lost 8 bases and 3 bases, in that order; junction bases with no gene match: 6. CDR1 is GTSNPN and CDR2 is SVGIG in the germline V gene (reference sequence). CDR3 nucleotides: TGTGCCGCGAGGGACAGGGTGACAGATACGCAGTATTTT. Protein product: CAARDRVTDTQYF.

CDR3 amino acids: CASRYTGLADSYNEQFF. As DNA, the CDR3 is TGTGCCAGCAGATACACCGGACTAGCGGATTCCTACAATGAGCAGTTCTTC. The genes are TRBV2 and TRBJ2-1, with 10 nucleotides matching TRBD2. The germline V gene encodes CDR1 SNHLY and CDR2 FYNNEI. This CDR3 is built from 17 residues. The V and J ends lost 6 bases and 1 base, in that order; junction bases with no gene match: 9.